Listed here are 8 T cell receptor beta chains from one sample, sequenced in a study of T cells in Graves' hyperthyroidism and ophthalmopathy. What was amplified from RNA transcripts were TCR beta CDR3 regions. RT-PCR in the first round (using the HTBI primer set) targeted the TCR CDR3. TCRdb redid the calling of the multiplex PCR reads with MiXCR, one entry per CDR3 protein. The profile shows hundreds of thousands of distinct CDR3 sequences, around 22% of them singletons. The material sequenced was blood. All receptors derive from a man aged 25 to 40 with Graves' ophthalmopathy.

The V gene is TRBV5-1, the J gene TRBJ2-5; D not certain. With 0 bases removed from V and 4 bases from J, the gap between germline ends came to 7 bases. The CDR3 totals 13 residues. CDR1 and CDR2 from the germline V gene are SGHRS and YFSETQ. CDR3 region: CASSLGTGETQYF. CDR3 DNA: TGCGCCAGCAGCTTGGGAACGGGAGAGACCCAGTACTTC.

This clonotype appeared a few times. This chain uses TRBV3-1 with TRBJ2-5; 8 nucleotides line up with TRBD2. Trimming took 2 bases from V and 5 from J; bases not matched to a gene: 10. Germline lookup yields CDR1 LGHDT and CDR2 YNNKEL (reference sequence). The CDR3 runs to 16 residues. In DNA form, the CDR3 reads TGTGCCAGCAGCCAATCTCCAGCGGGAGCGACGGAGACCCAGTACTTC. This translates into CASSQSPAGATETQYF.

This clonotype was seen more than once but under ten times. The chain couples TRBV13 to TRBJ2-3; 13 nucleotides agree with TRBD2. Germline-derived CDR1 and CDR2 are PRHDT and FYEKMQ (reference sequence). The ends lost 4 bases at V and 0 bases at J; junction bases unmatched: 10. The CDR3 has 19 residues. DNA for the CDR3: TGTGCCAGCAGCTCAAATTCCGGGACTAGCGGGACTAGCACAGATACGCAGTATTTT. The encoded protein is CASSSNSGTSGTSTDTQYF.

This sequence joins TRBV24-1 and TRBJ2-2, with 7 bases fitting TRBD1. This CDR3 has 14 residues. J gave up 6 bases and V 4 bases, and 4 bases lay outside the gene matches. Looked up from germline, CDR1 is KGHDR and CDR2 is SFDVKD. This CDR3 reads CATSDPDRAGELFF. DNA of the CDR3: TGTGCCACCAGTGACCCTGACAGGGCCGGGGAGCTGTTTTTT.

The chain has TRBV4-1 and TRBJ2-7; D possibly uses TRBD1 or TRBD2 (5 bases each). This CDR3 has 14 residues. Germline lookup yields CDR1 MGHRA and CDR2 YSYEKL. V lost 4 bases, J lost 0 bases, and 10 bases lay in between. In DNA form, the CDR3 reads TGCGCCAGCAGCCTCCCGGGACCCTCCTACGAGCAGTACTTC. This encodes CASSLPGPSYEQYF.

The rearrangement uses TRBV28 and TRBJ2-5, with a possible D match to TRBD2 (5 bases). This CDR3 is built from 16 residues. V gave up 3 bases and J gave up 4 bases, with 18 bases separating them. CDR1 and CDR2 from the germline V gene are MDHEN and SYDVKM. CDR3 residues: CASSFTSLLVRETQYF. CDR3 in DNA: TGTGCCAGCAGTTTCACTAGTCTACTGGTACGAGAGACCCAGTACTTC.

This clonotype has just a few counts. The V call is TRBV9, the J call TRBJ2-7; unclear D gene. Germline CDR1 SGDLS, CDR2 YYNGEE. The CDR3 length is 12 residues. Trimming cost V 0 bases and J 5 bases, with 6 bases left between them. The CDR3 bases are TGTGCCAGCAGCGTAGCCCATGACGAGCAGTACTTC. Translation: CASSVAHDEQYF.

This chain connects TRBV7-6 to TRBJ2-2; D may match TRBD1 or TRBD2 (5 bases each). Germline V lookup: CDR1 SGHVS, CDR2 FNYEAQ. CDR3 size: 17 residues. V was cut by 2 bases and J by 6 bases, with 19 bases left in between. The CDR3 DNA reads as TGTGCCAGCAGCTTATCCCATTTTATCGGGGCAGCCGGGGAGCTGTTTTTT. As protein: CASSLSHFIGAAGELFF.